This is a list of T cell receptor beta chains from one sample in a study of somatic mutations in cytotoxic T cells in rheumatoid arthritis. Method: immunoSEQ multiplex PCR; TCRdb's copy keeps in-frame clones and lacks some. The sample includes 25,000 to 30,000 clones, about four fifths seen only once; the top ten take about 5.2%. The sequenced material came from CD8+ T cells sorted from blood. These receptors all stem from a man between 45 and 60 years old in good health. The CDR3 runs from the conserved cysteine through the conserved F or W. The D gene is left open where the match is weak. Not every row has a clone size; where given, it reads once, few, many or a size class.

CDR3 DNA	CDR3 protein	V gene	D gene	J gene	clone size
TGTGCCAGCAGCGTAGACGGGAGCTACAATGAGCAGTTCTTC	CASSVDGSYNEQFF	TRBV9	NA	TRBJ2-1	NA
TGTGCCAGCAGCACTCAGGGGAATGGATTTACCGGGGAGCTGTTTTTT	CASSTQGNGFTGELFF	TRBV9	NA	TRBJ2-2	once
TGTGCCAGCACGGCGGTCTCCTACGAGCAGTACTTC	CASTAVSYEQYF	TRBV6-1	NA	TRBJ2-7	once
TGCGCCAGCAGCCGGGGACTAGCGGGGAACAATGAGCAGTTCTTC	CASSRGLAGNNEQFF	TRBV4-1	TRBD2	TRBJ2-1	NA
TGTGCCACCAGCAGAGACAGGAATAGCAATCAGCCCCAGCATTTT	CATSRDRNSNQPQHF	TRBV15	NA	TRBJ1-5	few
TGTGCCAGCATAGGACAGAACACTGAAGCTTTCTTT	CASIGQNTEAFF	TRBV5-4	NA	TRBJ1-1	NA
TGCGCCAGCAGCGAGGGACGGATCCTGAACACTGAAGCTTTCTTT	CASSEGRILNTEAFF	TRBV5-1	NA	TRBJ1-1	once
TGCAGCGTTTTATCCGACGTCTCCTACGAGCAGTACTTC	CSVLSDVSYEQYF	TRBV29-1	NA	TRBJ2-7	NA
TGTGCCAGCAGCCAACTCTCTGGCTGGGTAGAATCGGAGCAGTTCTTC	CASSQLSGWVESEQFF	TRBV4-2	NA	TRBJ2-1	once
TGTGCCAGCAGTGACAGGTACAATGAGCAGTTCTTC	CASSDRYNEQFF	TRBV6-4	NA	TRBJ2-1	NA
TGTGCCAGCAGTGAATATGGGGCAGGGACTGAAGCTTTCTTT	CASSEYGAGTEAFF	TRBV2	NA	TRBJ1-1	NA
TGTGCCAGTCGACCTCCGGGTCTTCAAGCTTTCTTT	CASRPPGLQAFF	TRBV19	NA	TRBJ1-1	NA
TGCGCCAGCAGCGGTGACAGGGGATGGACTGAAGCTTTCTTT	CASSGDRGWTEAFF	TRBV4-1	TRBD1	TRBJ1-1	few
TGCAGTGCGGGGGCCGCAGATACGCAGTATTTT	CSAGAADTQYF	TRBV20-1	NA	TRBJ2-3	NA
TGTGCCAGCAGCCCCCCAGTGAGGGGAAATGAAAAACTGTTTTTT	CASSPPVRGNEKLFF	TRBV7-9	NA	TRBJ1-4	NA
TGCAGCGTCACCTGGGGTATCGAGCAGTACTTC	CSVTWGIEQYF	TRBV29-1	NA	TRBJ2-7	once
TGTGCCAGCAAAGGCCTTAATGAGCAGTTCTTC	CASKGLNEQFF	TRBV2	NA	TRBJ2-1	NA
TGTGCCAGCAGCCAACTCCCCCTCTACAATGAGCAGTTCTTC	CASSQLPLYNEQFF	TRBV5-6	NA	TRBJ2-1	NA
TGTGCCATCAGACCGCGACAGGGCTACGAGCAGTACTTC	CAIRPRQGYEQYF	TRBV10-3	TRBD1	TRBJ2-7	NA
TGTGCCAGCAGTTTATCGCAACAGGGCACAGATACGCAGTATTTT	CASSLSQQGTDTQYF	TRBV27	NA	TRBJ2-3	NA
TGCGCCAGCAGTCAAACAGGGTTATTGGAGACCCAGTACTTC	CASSQTGLLETQYF	TRBV10-2	NA	TRBJ2-5	NA
TGTGCCAGCAGCACGGGACTAGCGGGAGGAGGCGGAGACAATGAGCAGTTCTTC	CASSTGLAGGGGDNEQFF	TRBV5-5	TRBD2	TRBJ2-1	NA
TGTGCCATCACAGGGGATAACTATGGCTACACCTTC	CAITGDNYGYTF	TRBV10-3	NA	TRBJ1-2	NA
TGTGCCAGCAGTCCAAGCGGGACCGGGGAGCTGTTTTTT	CASSPSGTGELFF	TRBV6-1	NA	TRBJ2-2	NA
TGTGCCATCAGTGAGGAGGGGGTGTTTACCGGACCTGGCTACACCTTC	CAISEEGVFTGPGYTF	TRBV10-3	NA	TRBJ1-2	NA
TGCGCCAGCACCCCAACGCAGCGGGGGGGATACAATGAGCAGTTCTTC	CASTPTQRGGYNEQFF	TRBV5-1	TRBD2	TRBJ2-1	NA
TGTGCCAGCAGTTTAAGGAGGGACCGCGGGGAGCTGTTTTTT	CASSLRRDRGELFF	TRBV28	NA	TRBJ2-2	NA
TGTGCCAGCAGTTTATTCGGGGGATCAAATGAAAAACTGTTTTTT	CASSLFGGSNEKLFF	TRBV28	NA	TRBJ1-4	once
TGTGCTAGCAGCTTATTGTGGACCAAATGGAACTACGAGCAGTACTTC	CASSLLWTKWNYEQYF	TRBV7-7	NA	TRBJ2-7	NA
TGTGCCAGCAGTTACTCGACGAACTCCTACGAGCAGTACTTC	CASSYSTNSYEQYF	TRBV6-6	NA	TRBJ2-7	few
TGTGCCAGCAGCGTAGGGGGGGGTCTTCAGCCCCAGCATTTT	CASSVGGGLQPQHF	TRBV9	NA	TRBJ1-5	NA
TGCGCCAGCAGCCCCGGGACAGGGGGCTTCGAGCAGTACTTC	CASSPGTGGFEQYF	TRBV4-1	TRBD1	TRBJ2-7	NA
TGTGCCATCAGTGAGACTAGCGGGACCCTCAATGAGCAGTTCTTC	CAISETSGTLNEQFF	TRBV10-3	TRBD2	TRBJ2-1	NA
TGTGCCAGCAGCCAAACGGGACAGGGTCCCAAAAACATTCAGTACTTC	CASSQTGQGPKNIQYF	TRBV4-2	TRBD1	TRBJ2-4	NA
TGTGCCAGCAGTGAAAGCGTAACCTACGAGCAGTACTTC	CASSESVTYEQYF	TRBV2	NA	TRBJ2-7	few
TGTGCCAGCAGCCCGGGCGGAACCCAGTACTTC	CASSPGGTQYF	TRBV5-5	NA	TRBJ2-5	NA
TGTGCCAGCAGCTTAGTAGAGGGGAGGGACACTGAAGCTTTCTTT	CASSLVEGRDTEAFF	TRBV7-9	NA	TRBJ1-1	NA
TGTGCCAGCAAGATGACTAGCGGGAGGAGAGATACGCAGTATTTT	CASKMTSGRRDTQYF	TRBV2	TRBD2	TRBJ2-3	NA
TGTGCCAGCAGTGACGCCGACACTAGTGAGCAGTTCTTC	CASSDADTSEQFF	TRBV6-1	NA	TRBJ2-1	large
TGTGCCAGCAGCCCCAGGACCGGGACAGGGGGGACTGAAGCTTTCTTT	CASSPRTGTGGTEAFF	TRBV7-9	TRBD1	TRBJ1-1	NA
TGTGCCAGCAGCCCCGGTGTAGGGGGCAACTATGGCTACACCTTC	CASSPGVGGNYGYTF	TRBV6-4	TRBD1	TRBJ1-2	NA
TGTGCCAGCAGGCCCAGGGGATATTGGGACATTCAGTACTTC	CASRPRGYWDIQYF	TRBV6-5	NA	TRBJ2-4	NA
TGTGCCAGCAGCTCCCCAGGGGTTACTCGGTACGAGCAGTACTTC	CASSSPGVTRYEQYF	TRBV11-2	NA	TRBJ2-7	NA
TGTGCCAGCAGCCCAGTTCCCGGGACATCTCCCTACGAGCAGTACTTC	CASSPVPGTSPYEQYF	TRBV7-8	NA	TRBJ2-7	NA
TGCGCCAGCAGCCAAGGGATTGGAGAGCAGTACTTC	CASSQGIGEQYF	TRBV4-1	NA	TRBJ2-7	NA
TGTGCCTGGAGTGGAGAGAAGGACAGGGGCCCGGTGACGTACTATGGCTACACCTTC	CAWSGEKDRGPVTYYGYTF	TRBV30	TRBD1	TRBJ1-2	once